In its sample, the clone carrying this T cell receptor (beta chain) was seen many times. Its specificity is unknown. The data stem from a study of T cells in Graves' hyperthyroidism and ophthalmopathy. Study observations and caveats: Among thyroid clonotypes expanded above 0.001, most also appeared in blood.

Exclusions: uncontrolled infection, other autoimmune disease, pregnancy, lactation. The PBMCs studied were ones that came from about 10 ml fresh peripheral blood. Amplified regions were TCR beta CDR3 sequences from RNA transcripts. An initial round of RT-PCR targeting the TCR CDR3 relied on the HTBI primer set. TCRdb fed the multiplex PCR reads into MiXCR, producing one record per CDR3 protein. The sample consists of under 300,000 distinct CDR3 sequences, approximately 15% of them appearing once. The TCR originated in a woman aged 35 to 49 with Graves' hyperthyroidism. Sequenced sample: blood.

CDR3 sequence reads: CASKDPGQGAYNEQFF. The CDR3 DNA sequence: TGCGCCAGCAAGGATCCGGGACAGGGGGCCTACAATGAGCAGTTCTTC. The chain recombines TRBV10-1 with TRBJ2-1; 11 bases line up with TRBD1. The V gene end was trimmed by 7 bases and the J gene end by 2 bases; junction bases not matched to a gene: 7. The CDR3 has 16 residues. Germline-derived CDR1 and CDR2 are WNHNN and SYGVQD (reference sequence).